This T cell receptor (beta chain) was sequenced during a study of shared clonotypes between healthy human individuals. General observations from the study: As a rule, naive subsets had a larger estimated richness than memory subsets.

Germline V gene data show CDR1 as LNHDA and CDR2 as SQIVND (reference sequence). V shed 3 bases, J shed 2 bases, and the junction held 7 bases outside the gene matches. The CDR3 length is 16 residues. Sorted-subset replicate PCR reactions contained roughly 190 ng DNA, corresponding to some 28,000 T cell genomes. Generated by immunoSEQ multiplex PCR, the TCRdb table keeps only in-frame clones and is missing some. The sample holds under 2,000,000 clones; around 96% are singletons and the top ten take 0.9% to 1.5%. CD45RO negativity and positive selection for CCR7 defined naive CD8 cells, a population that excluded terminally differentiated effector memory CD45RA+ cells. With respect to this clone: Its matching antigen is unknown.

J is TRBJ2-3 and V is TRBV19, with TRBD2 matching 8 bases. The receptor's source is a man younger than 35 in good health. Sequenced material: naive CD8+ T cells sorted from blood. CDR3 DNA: TGTGCCAGTAGTATTTTTAGCGGGGCCTTCACAGATACGCAGTATTTT. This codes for CASSIFSGAFTDTQYF. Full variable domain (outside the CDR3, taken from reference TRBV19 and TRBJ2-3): DGGITQSPKYLFRKEGQNVTLSCEQNLNHDAMYWYRQDPGQGLRLIYYSQIVNDFQKGDIAEGYSVSREKKESFPLTVTSAQKNPTAFYLCASSIFSGAFTDTQYFGPGTRLTVL.